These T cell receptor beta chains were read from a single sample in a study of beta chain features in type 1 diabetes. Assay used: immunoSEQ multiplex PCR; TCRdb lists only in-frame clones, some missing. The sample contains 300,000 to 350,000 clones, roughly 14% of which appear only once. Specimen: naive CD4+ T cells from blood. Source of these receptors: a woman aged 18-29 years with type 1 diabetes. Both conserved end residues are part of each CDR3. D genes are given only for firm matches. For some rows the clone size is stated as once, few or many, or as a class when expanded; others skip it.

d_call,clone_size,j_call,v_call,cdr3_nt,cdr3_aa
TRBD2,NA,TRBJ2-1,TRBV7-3,TGTGCCAGCAGCTTTATGGGACTAGCGGACAATGAGCAGTTCTTC,CASSFMGLADNEQFF
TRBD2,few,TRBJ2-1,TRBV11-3,TGTGCCAGCAGCTTAGATCGGTCTAGCGGTTCCTACAATGAGCAGTTCTTC,CASSLDRSSGSYNEQFF
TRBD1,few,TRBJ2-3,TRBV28,TGTGCCAGCAGACGACAGGGGGGAGATACGCAGTATTTT,CASRRQGGDTQYF
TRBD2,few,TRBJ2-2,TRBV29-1,TGCAGCGTCGAGGGACTAGTTCCCGGGGAGCTGTTTTTT,CSVEGLVPGELFF
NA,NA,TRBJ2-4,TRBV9,TGTGCCAGCAGCGGACCGACAGGGCGGGGAGCCAAAAACATTCAGTACTTC,CASSGPTGRGAKNIQYF
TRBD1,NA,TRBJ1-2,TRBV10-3,TGTGCCATCGGAGACAGGGGGCAAGTTGGCTACACCTTC,CAIGDRGQVGYTF
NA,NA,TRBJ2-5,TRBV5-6,TGTGCCAGCATCCAGGGGACGGGGCAAGAGACCCAGTACTTC,CASIQGTGQETQYF
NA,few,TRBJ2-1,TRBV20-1,TGCAGTGCTGGACAGAACAATGAGCAGTTCTTC,CSAGQNNEQFF
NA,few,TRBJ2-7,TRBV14,TGTGCCAGCAGCCAAGGGGTAGCGGCCGACCTCTCCTACGAGCAGTACTTC,CASSQGVAADLSYEQYF
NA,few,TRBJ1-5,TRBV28,TGTGCCAGCAAAACACCCCAGGGTCGATATAGCAATCAGCCCCAGCATTTT,CASKTPQGRYSNQPQHF
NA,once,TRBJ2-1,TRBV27,TGTGCCAGCAGTTACTCTTGGGAGTGGGTTATCAATGAGCAGTTCTTC,CASSYSWEWVINEQFF
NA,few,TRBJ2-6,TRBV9,TGTGCCAGCAGCCCTCCGGGGGCCAACGTCCTGACTTTC,CASSPPGANVLTF
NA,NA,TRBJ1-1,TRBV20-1,TGCAGTGCTAGCAGACGGGATGAAGCTTTCTTT,CSASRRDEAFF
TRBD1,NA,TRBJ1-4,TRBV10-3,TGTGCCATCAGCCCCTCTGGGGACAGATATGAAAAACTGTTTTTT,CAISPSGDRYEKLFF
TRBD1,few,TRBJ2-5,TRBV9,TGTGCCAGCAGCCCCCGGGACAGGGCGGCCGAGACCCAGTACTTC,CASSPRDRAAETQYF
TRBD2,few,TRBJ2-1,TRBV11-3,TGTGCCAGCACAGCCGGGACTAGTGTCTACAATGAGCAGTTCTTC,CASTAGTSVYNEQFF
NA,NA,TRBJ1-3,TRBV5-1,TGCGCCAGCAGCTTGACCAGCTCTGGAAACACCATATATTTT,CASSLTSSGNTIYF
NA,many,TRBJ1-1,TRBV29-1,TGCAGCGTTGTAATCCAGGTGAACACTGAAGCTTTCTTT,CSVVIQVNTEAFF
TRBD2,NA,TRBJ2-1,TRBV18,TGTGCCAGCTCACCGACTAGCGGGGTTAGCAATGAGCAGTTCTTC,CASSPTSGVSNEQFF
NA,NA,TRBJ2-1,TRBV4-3,TGCGCCAGCAGCGCATGGTTTGGGGGCTTGGGAAAAAATGAGCAGTTCTTC,CASSAWFGGLGKNEQFF
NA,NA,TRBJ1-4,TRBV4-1,TGCGCCAGCAGCCAAGAGGGGCTCGCTAATGAAAAACTGTTTTTT,CASSQEGLANEKLFF
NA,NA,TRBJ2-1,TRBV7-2,TGTGCCAGCAGCCCTCGAATTGCGGGGGCTATCAATGAGCAGTTCTTC,CASSPRIAGAINEQFF
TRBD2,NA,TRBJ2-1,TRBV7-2,TGTGCCAGCAGCTTAGCGGCCGGGACTAGCGGGACCAACAATGAGCAGTTCTTC,CASSLAAGTSGTNNEQFF
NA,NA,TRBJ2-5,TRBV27,TGTGCCAGTAGTAGGAGGAACAGGGTTATGGAGACCCAGTACTTC,CASSRRNRVMETQYF
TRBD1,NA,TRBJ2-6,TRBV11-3,TGTGCCAGCAGCCCCGGGACAGGGACTGGGGCCAACGTCCTGACTTTC,CASSPGTGTGANVLTF
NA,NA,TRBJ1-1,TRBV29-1,TGCAGCGCTGTTCCCTTTATGAACACTGAAGCTTTCTTT,CSAVPFMNTEAFF
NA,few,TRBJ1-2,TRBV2,TGTGCCAGCAGTGAAGCGCTTACCCCCGCGGGCTATGGCTACACCTTC,CASSEALTPAGYGYTF
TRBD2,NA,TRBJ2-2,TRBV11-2,TGTGCCAGCAGTACTACACCGGGACTAGGTGACACCGGGGAGCTGTTTTTT,CASSTTPGLGDTGELFF
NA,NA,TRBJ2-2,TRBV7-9,TGTGCCAGCAGCCGACTTCACGGGGAGCTGTTTTTT,CASSRLHGELFF
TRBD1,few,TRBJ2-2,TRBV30,TGTGCCTGGACCCCGGGACAGGGCCTCACCGGGGAGCTGTTTTTT,CAWTPGQGLTGELFF
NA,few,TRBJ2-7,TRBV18,TGTGCCAGCTCACCGGGGAGGAACTCCTACGAGCAGTACTTC,CASSPGRNSYEQYF
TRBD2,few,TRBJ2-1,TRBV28,TGTGCCAGCAGTTTTTCCCGGGAGGTCTGGTACAATGAGCAGTTCTTC,CASSFSREVWYNEQFF
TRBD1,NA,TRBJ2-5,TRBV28,TGTGCCAGCAGGCAACAGGGGCAAGAGACCCAGTACTTC,CASRQQGQETQYF
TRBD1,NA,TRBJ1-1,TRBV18,TGTGCCAGCTCACTAGACAGGGGGCTCGAAGCTTTCTTT,CASSLDRGLEAFF
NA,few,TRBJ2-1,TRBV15,TGTGCCACCAGCAGAGCCCCTTTTGGTGGCGGGAAACCGAACAATGAGCAGTTCTTC,CATSRAPFGGGKPNNEQFF
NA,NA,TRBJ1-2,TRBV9,TGTGCCAGCAGCGTAGATGAAGGGGTGGGCTACACCTTC,CASSVDEGVGYTF
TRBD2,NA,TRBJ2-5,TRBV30,TGTGCCTGGAGTGTACGACTAGCGGCAGAGACCCAGTACTTC,CAWSVRLAAETQYF
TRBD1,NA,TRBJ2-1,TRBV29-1,TGCAGCGCCCAGATGGGACAGAGCTCCTACAATGAGCAGTTCTTC,CSAQMGQSSYNEQFF
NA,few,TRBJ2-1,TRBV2,TGTGCCAGCAGTGAAGCCGCGTATTACAATGAGCAGTTCTTC,CASSEAAYYNEQFF